This paragraph covers one T cell receptor (beta chain) sequence. The CDR3 is made up of 15 amino acids. V lost 4 bases and J lost 1, with 13 bases in between. CDR1 is SEHNR and CDR2 is FQNEAQ in the germline V gene (reference sequence). The primer mix had 60 Vbeta and 13 Jbeta primers. TCRdb's copy holds only in-frame clones and misses some; the assay was immunoSEQ multiplex PCR. The profile shows 70,000 to 95,000 clones, around 80% of them singletons. This record comes from a study of cytomegalovirus exposure and HLA in healthy donors. The sequence was collected from a man aged 25-40 years in good health and CMV-seropositive. Sequences were obtained from PBMCs. The genes are TRBV7-9 and TRBJ1-2; D is possibly TRBD1 (6 bases). The CDR3 DNA sequence: TGTGCCAGCAGCTCATCCGGGACATTTAACTATGGCTACACCTTC. It yields the protein CASSSSGTFNYGYTF.